A single TCR beta chain is shown here with its context. The entry originates in a study of blood T cell repertoires in COVID-19. About the research overall: COVID-19 samples, acute and convalescent, were from the United States, Italy and Spain.

Methods used by the authors: Reference gene primer amplification gave nucleated cell count estimates. The table came from immunoSEQ multiplex PCR; TCRdb's copy has only in-frame clones and leaves some out. That table is the source of V, J and clone size, and D and trimming were worked out from the DNA. This table holds hundreds of thousands of clones, around 87% found once. The TCR comes from a woman aged 18-30 years who had recovered from COVID-19. The specimen was PBMCs or T cells enriched from blood (not recorded which).

CDR3 sequence: CASSIQEAYYEQYF. In DNA, the CDR3 is TGTGCCAGCAGTATTCAAGAGGCCTACTACGAGCAGTACTTC. The chain is built from TRBV7-9 and TRBJ2-7; D remains ambiguous. Germline V gene lookup returns CDR1 SEHNR and CDR2 FQNEAQ (reference sequence). The CDR3 sequence is 14 residues long. V was pared by 6 bases and J by 3 bases, with 15 bases between.